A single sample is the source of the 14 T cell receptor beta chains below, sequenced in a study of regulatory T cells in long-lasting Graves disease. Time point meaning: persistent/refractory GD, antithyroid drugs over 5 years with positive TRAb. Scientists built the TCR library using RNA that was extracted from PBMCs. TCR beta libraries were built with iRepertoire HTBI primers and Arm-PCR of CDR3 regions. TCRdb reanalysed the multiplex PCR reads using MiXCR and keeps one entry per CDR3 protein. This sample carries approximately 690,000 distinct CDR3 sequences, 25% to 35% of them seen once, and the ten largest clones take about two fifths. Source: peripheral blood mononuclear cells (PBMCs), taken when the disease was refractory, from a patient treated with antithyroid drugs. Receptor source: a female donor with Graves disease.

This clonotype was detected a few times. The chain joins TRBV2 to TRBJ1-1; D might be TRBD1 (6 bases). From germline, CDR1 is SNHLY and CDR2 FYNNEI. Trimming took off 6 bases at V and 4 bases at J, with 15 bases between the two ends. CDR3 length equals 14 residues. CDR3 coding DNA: TGTGCCAGCAGCTACAGGGAACTATTCACTGAAGCTTTCTTT. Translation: CASSYRELFTEAFF. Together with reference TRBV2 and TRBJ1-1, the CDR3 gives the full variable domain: EPEVTQTPSHQVTQMGQEVILRCVPISNHLYFYWYRQILGQKVEFLVSFYNNEISEKSEIFDDQFSVERPDGSNFTLKIRSTKLEDSAMYFCASSYRELFTEAFFGQGTRLTVV.

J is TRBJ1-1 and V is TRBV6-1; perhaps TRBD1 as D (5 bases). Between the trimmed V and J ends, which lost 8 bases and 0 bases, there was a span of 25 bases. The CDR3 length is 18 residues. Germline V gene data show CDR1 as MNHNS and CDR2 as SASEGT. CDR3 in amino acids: CASPPRIVMGDLNTEAFF. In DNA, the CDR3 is TGTGCCAGCCCCCCTCGGATTGTGATGGGGGATTTGAACACTGAAGCTTTCTTT.

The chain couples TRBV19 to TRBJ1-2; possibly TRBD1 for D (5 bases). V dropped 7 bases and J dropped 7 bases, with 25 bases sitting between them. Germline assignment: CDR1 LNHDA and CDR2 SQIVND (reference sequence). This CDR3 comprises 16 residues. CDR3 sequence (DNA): TGTGCCAGTAAAACAACGAGGGACGCGGAGGGGAGTGGCTACACCTTC. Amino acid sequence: CASKTTRDAEGSGYTF.

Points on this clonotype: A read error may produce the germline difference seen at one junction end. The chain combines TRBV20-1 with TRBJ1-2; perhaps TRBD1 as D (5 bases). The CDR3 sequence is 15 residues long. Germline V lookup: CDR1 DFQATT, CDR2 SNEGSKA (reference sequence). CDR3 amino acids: CSAPRGQASNYGHTF. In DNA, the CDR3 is TGCAGTGCCCCACGGGGCCAGGCGAGCAACTATGGCCACACCTTC.

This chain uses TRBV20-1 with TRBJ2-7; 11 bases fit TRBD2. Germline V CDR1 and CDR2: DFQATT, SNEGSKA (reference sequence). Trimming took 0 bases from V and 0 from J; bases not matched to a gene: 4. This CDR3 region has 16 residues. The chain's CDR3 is CSARDRLAGPSYEQYF. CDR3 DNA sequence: TGCAGTGCTAGAGATCGACTAGCGGGACCCTCCTACGAGCAGTACTTC.

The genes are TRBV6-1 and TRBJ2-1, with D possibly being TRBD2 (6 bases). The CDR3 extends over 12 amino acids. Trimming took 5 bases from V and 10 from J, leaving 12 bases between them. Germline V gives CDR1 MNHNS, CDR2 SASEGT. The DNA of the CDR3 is TGTGCCAGCAGTCCCTCGGGGGTCGAGCAGTTCTTC. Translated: CASSPSGVEQFF.

The chain's CDR3 is CASTPRGLDTEAFF. The CDR3 nucleotides are TGTGCCAGTACCCCGAGGGGTTTGGACACTGAAGCTTTCTTT. The V and J genes are TRBV19 and TRBJ1-1; perhaps TRBD1 as D (5 bases). The V end was cut by 7 bases, the J end by 3 bases, with 15 bases between. The germline V gene encodes CDR1 LNHDA and CDR2 SQIVND (reference sequence). CDR3 length: 14 residues.

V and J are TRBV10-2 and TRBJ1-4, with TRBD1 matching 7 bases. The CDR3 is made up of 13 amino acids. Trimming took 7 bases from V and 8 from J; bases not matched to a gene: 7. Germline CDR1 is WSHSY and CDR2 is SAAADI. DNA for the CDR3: TGCGCCAGCAATGACAGGGTAGACGAAAAACTGTTTTTT. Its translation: CASNDRVDEKLFF.

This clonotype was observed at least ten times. CDR3 protein: CASSGSGGSYEQYF. The CDR3 DNA follows: TGTGCCAGCAGCGGTAGCGGAGGAAGCTACGAGCAGTACTTC. The chain carries TRBV7-8 and TRBJ2-7; TRBD2 is a possible D gene (6 bases). V gave up 5 bases and J gave up 3 bases, with 14 bases separating them. CDR3 length: 14 residues. Germline V lookup: CDR1 SGHVS, CDR2 FQNEAQ.

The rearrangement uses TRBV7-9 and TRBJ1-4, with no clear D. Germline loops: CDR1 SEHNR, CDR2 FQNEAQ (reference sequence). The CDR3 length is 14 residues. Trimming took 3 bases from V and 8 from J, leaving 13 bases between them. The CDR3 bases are TGTGCCAGCAGCTTTGGGTTCGCTTTCGAAAAACTGTTTTTT. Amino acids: CASSFGFAFEKLFF.

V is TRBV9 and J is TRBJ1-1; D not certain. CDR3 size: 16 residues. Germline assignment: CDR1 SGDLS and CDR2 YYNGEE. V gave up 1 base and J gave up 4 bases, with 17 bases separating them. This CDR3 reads CASSVRNAGGGTEAFF. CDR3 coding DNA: TGTGCCAGCAGCGTAAGGAACGCCGGAGGTGGCACTGAAGCTTTCTTT.

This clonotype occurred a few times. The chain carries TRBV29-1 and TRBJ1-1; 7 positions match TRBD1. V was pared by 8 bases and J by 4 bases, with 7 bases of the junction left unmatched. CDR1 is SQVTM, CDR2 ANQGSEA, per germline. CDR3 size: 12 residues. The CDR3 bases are TGCAGCTCGATCCGGGACAGCACTGAAGCTTTCTTT. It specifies CSSIRDSTEAFF.

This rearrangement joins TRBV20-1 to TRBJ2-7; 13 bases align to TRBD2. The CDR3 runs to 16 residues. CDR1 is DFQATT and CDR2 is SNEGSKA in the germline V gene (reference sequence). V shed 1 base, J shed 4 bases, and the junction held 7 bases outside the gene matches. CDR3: CSARAAGTSGTYEQYF. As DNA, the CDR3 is TGCAGTGCTAGAGCTGCCGGGACTAGCGGGACTTACGAGCAGTACTTC.

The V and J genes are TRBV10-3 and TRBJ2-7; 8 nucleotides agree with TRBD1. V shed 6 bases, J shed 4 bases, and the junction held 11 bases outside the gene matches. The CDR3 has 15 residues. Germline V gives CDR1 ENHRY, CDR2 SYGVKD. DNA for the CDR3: TGTGCCATCAGGGGTTTGACAGGGGAGAAATACGAGCAGTACTTC. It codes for CAIRGLTGEKYEQYF.